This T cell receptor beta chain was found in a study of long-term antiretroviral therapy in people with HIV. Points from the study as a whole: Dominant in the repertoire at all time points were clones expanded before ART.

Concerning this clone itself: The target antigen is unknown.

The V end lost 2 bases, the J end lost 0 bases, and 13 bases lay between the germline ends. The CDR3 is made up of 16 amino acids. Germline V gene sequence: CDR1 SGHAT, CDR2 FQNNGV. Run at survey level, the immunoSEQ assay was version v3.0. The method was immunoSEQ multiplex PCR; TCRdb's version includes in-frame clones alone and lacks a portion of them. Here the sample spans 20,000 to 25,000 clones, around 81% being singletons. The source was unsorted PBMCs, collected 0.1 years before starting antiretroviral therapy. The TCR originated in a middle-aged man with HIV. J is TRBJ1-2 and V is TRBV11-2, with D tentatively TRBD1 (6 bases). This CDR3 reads CASSLLSTGANYGYTF. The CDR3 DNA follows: TGTGCCAGCAGCTTACTTTCGACAGGAGCTAACTATGGCTACACCTTC.